Sequencing of this T cell receptor (beta chain) was carried out in a study of technical replicates of blood from a handful of donors. V lost 5 bases and J lost 3, with 21 bases in between. The CDR3 loop spans 17 amino acids. CDR1 is PRHDT, CDR2 FYEKMQ, per germline (reference sequence). Produced via immunoSEQ multiplex PCR; TCRdb's table is partial and in-frame only. The sample has 60,000 to 80,000 clones, more than 85% seen once. The sequenced sample consisted of PBMCs. This chain links TRBV13 with TRBJ2-3; D possibly corresponds to TRBD1 (6 bases). This TCR was recovered from a human donor in good health. Some clones in this sample may be carry-over from other donors' samples. CDR3 sequence: CASSSSGWLGATDTQYF. The CDR3 DNA reads TGTGCCAGCAGCAGTAGTGGTTGGCTGGGGGCGACAGATACGCAGTATTTT.